This T cell receptor beta chain was documented in a study of blood T cells in healthy people across ages. Study results and caveats: There was a strong correlation between TCR beta diversity and naive T cell percentage. Whereas aged donors had fewer naive CD4+ cells, long-lived donors had more of them and higher diversity.

A second PCR of roughly 6 to 12 cycles used a sample-barcoded 5' primer and a J-beta primer mix. A single record per CDR3 protein comes from TCRdb applying MiXCR to the 5' RACE reads. The sample includes about 640,000 distinct CDR3 sequences, 58% of them seen just once. Per germline, CDR1 SQVTM and CDR2 ANQGSEA. CDR3 size: 15 residues. With V trimmed by 8 bases and J by 4 bases, 14 bases remained unmatched. This clonotype was seen a few times. The antigen remains undetermined. Investigators took around 11 milliliters of peripheral blood from every donor. Per-sample yields of isolated PBMCs were at least 6 million.

The V gene is TRBV29-1, the J gene TRBJ2-5, with TRBD1 matching over 9 bases. Sequenced: blood. This TCR was recovered from a man between 60 and 75 years old in good health. The CDR3 DNA reads TGCAGCATGTGTATCTCCGGGACAGGGCTAGAGACCCAGTACTTC. It codes for CSMCISGTGLETQYF.